This TCR beta chain was documented in a study of blood T cell repertoires in COVID-19. Background on the study: The United States, Italy and Spain were the sources of the acute and convalescent COVID-19 samples. Nucleic acid was either cDNA or gDNA, and it came from T cells, B-cell-depleted T cells, or PBMCs.

Seattle-derived patients entered the study during active infection and were followed longitudinally. Per the original data handling: It was from reference gene primer amplification that nucleated cell counts were estimated. Here immunoSEQ multiplex PCR was the method, and the copy in TCRdb shows in-frame clones only, minus some. The V and J calls and the clone size are those of that table, but D and trimming were determined from the DNA. The sample comprises 160,000 or so clones, approximately 87% of which are singletons, and under 13% rests with the top ten. This CDR3 contains 15 residues. Germline trimming cut 7 bases from V and 2 bases from J; bases unmatched to any gene: 8. This clone was detected once.

V is TRBV23-1 and J is TRBJ1-5, with 7 bases identical to TRBD1. TRBV23-1 is labeled an ORF, and its function is uncertain. The TCR sequence derives from a woman aged 70-85 years with COVID-19, enrolled during active disease. The sequenced sample was peripheral blood. In DNA form, the CDR3 reads TGCGCCAGCATGGGTAAAGGGGGCGGCAATCAGCCCCAGCATTTT. As protein: CASMGKGGGNQPQHF.